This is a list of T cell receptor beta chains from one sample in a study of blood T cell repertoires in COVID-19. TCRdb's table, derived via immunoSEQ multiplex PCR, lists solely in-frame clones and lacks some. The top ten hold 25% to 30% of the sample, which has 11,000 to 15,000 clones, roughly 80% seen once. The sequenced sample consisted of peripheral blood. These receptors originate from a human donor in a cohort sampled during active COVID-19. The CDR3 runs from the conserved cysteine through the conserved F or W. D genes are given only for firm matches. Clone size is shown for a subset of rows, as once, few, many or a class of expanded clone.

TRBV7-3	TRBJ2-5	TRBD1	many	TGTGCCAGCAGCTTGGACAGGGCCGAGACCCAGTACTTC	CASSLDRAETQYF
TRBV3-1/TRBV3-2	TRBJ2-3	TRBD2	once	TGTGCCAGCAGCCAAGAACCAGCGGGAGGACCAGATACGCAGTATTTT	CASSQEPAGGPDTQYF
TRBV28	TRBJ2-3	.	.	TGTGCCAGCAGTCTCGAAGGGGTTATTAGCACAGATACGCAGTATTTT	CASSLEGVISTDTQYF
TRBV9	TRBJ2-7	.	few	TGTGCCAGCAGCGTAGAGGACATAGGGTCCGAGCAGTACTTC	CASSVEDIGSEQYF
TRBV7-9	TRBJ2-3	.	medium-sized	TGTGCCAGCAGCCCTGGAGATGTGATAGATACGCAGTATTTT	CASSPGDVIDTQYF
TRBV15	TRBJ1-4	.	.	TGTGCCACCAGCAGAGCGACGGAACTAAATGAAAAACTGTTTTTT	CATSRATELNEKLFF
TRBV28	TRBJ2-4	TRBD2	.	TGTGCCAGCAGTTCTGGGGGGCTAGCGGGAGGGCCCTCTTGGTTGGGAAACATTCAGTACTTC	CASSSGGLAGGPSWLGNIQYF
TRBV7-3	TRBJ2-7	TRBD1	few	TGTGCCAGCAGCTTCCAACAGGGGTCCGAGCAGTACTTC	CASSFQQGSEQYF
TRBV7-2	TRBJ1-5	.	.	TGTGCCAGCAGCTCAAGCGGGGTCAAAGGCAATCAGCCCCAGCATTTT	CASSSSGVKGNQPQHF
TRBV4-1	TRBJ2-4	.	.	TGCGCCAGCAGCCAACTAGCGCACCTGGGCAAAAACATTCAGTACTTC	CASSQLAHLGKNIQYF
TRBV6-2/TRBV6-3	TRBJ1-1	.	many	TGTGCCAGCAGCCTTAAGGGGGAGAACACTGAAGCTTTCTTT	CASSLKGENTEAFF
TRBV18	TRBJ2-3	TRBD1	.	TGTGCCAGCTCACCCGATCGGACAGGGGGCCCTCCAGATACGCAGTATTTT	CASSPDRTGGPPDTQYF
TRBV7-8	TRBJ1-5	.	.	TGTGCCAGCAGCCCCCGCGCAGGGAAAGGTCAGCCCCAGCATTTT	CASSPRAGKGQPQHF
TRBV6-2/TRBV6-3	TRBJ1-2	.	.	TGTGCCAGCAGTAGAGGGGGATTGGAGTATGGCTACACCTTC	CASSRGGLEYGYTF
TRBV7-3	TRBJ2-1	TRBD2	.	TGTGCCAGCAGCCCTGGACTAGCGGGAGGGCCAGAGCAGTTCTTC	CASSPGLAGGPEQFF
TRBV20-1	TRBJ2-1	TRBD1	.	TGCAGTGCTGGTGGACAGGGTGGAATGAAGAATGAGCAGTTCTTC	CSAGGQGGMKNEQFF
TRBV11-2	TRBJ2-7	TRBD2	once	TGTGCCAGCAGCTCCTTTAGCGGGACAACCTACGAGCAGTACTTC	CASSSFSGTTYEQYF
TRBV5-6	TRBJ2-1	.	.	TGTGCCAGCAGCTCACGAACAGGTACTGAGCAGTTCTTC	CASSSRTGTEQFF
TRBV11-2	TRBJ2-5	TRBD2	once	TGTGCCAGCAGCTTAGAAACTAGCGGGAGTAGGGAGACCCAGTACTTC	CASSLETSGSRETQYF
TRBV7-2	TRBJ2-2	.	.	TGTGCCAGCAGCTTAAGAGGCGGGGAGCTGTTTTTT	CASSLRGGELFF